The rows below give T cell receptor beta chains drawn from one sample of a study of T cell repertoires in cytomegalovirus infection. TCRdb itself ran the reads through MiXCR, one entry per CDR3 protein. This table holds about 400,000 distinct CDR3 sequences, around 18% found once. Sequencing was carried out using PBMCs. These receptors all come from a human donor in good health (CMV status not recorded). Some clones in this sample may be carry-over from other donors' samples. Each CDR3 is given with its conserved first and last residue. D genes are given only for firm matches. Rows give clone size only sometimes, using once, few, many, or a class for an expanded clone.

>.|TRBJ1-2|.|TRBV2
TGTGCCAGCGATTCCCCGGGGGGGAGTTCCTTC
CASDSPGGSSF
>.|TRBJ2-1|.|TRBV20-1
TGCAGTGCTAGAACCCCGGGGAATGAGCAGTTCTTC
CSARTPGNEQFF
>TRBD2|TRBJ2-1|few|TRBV5-4
TGTGCCAGCAGTTCTCAGGGGACTAGCGGGAATGAGCAGTTCTTC
CASSSQGTSGNEQFF
>TRBD1|TRBJ2-5|few|TRBV12-3/TRBV12-4
TGTGCCAGCAGCGGGCCGGGACAGAGGAGAGAGACCCAGTACTTC
CASSGPGQRRETQYF
>.|TRBJ2-1|many|TRBV7-2
TGTGCCAGCAGCTTATCCCGCCCGACTTACAATGAGCAGTTCTTC
CASSLSRPTYNEQFF
>TRBD2|TRBJ2-1|.|TRBV4-3
TGCGCCAGCAGCCAGCTGGGACTACCGTACAATGAGCAGTTCTTC
CASSQLGLPYNEQFF
>.|TRBJ1-3|.|TRBV7-2
TGTGCCAGCAGCCGCGGACAGAACTTTGGAAACACCATATATTTT
CASSRGQNFGNTIYF
>.|TRBJ2-7|.|TRBV7-9
TGTGCCAGCATCGAAAAGTCTCAGGGGTACTACGAGCAGTACTTC
CASIEKSQGYYEQYF
>TRBD1|TRBJ2-3|many|TRBV7-2
TGTGCCAGCAGCCGGGACAGGGGGCAAGATACGCAGTATTTT
CASSRDRGQDTQYF
>.|TRBJ2-5|few|TRBV7-2
TGTGCCAGCAGCTCCCCTGGGGGGAAAGAGACCCAGTACTTC
CASSSPGGKETQYF
>TRBD1|TRBJ2-1|many|TRBV7-2
TGTGCCAGCAGCTTAGGAACAGGGGGTAGGGATGAGCAGTTCTTC
CASSLGTGGRDEQFF
>.|TRBJ1-3|many|TRBV4-1
TGCGCCAGCAGCCAAGATCCAGGGAGTGGAAACACCATATATTTT
CASSQDPGSGNTIYF
>.|TRBJ2-2|.|TRBV18
TGTGCCAGCTCATCCATGGGCGGGCGCACCGGGGAGCTGTTTTTT
CASSSMGGRTGELFF
>.|TRBJ2-7|few|TRBV7-8
TGTGCCAGCAGCTTAGCTTCGGGGGACGAGCAGTACTTC
CASSLASGDEQYF
>TRBD2|TRBJ2-1|few|TRBV20-1
TGCAGTGCTCCGGGACTAGCGGGAGGGTCGGGCTCCTACAATGAGCAGTTCTTC
CSAPGLAGGSGSYNEQFF
>.|TRBJ1-2|.|TRBV20-1
TGCAGTGCTAGAACAGCCCTCTTGGGGGGCTACACCTTC
CSARTALLGGYTF
>.|TRBJ1-2|many|TRBV7-2
TGTGCCAGCAGCATACGGACAGTTACGATCTATGGCTACACCTTC
CASSIRTVTIYGYTF
>.|TRBJ1-5|many|TRBV7-2
TGTGCCAGCAGCTTTTCTGGGCAGGAGCCCCAGCATTTT
CASSFSGQEPQHF
>.|TRBJ2-3|many|TRBV7-2
TGTGCCAGCAGCTTAGGGAGTAGCGTTGGGACAGATACGCAGTATTTT
CASSLGSSVGTDTQYF
>.|TRBJ2-1|once|TRBV12-3/TRBV12-4
TGTGCCAGCAGTTTCGACGGAAGCTCCTACAATGAGCAGTTCTTC
CASSFDGSSYNEQFF
>TRBD2|TRBJ2-1|many|TRBV7-2
TGTGCCAGCAGCTTAAGTCGGACTCGGGAGGCGTATTACAATGAGCAGTTCTTC
CASSLSRTREAYYNEQFF
>.|TRBJ1-2|few|TRBV6-1
TGTGCCAGCAGACACGCCACCTATGGCTACACCTTC
CASRHATYGYTF
>TRBD1|TRBJ2-7|few|TRBV6-2/TRBV6-3
TGTGCCAGCAGTTCTAGGGGGCGCGAGCAGTACTTC
CASSSRGREQYF
>.|TRBJ1-5|.|TRBV19
TGTGCCAGTAGTTTGGCCTTTAGCAATCAGCCCCAGCATTTT
CASSLAFSNQPQHF
>TRBD1|TRBJ2-1|.|TRBV19
TGTGCCAGTAGTATAAGGGGACAGGTGGACAATGAGCAGTTCTTC
CASSIRGQVDNEQFF
>.|TRBJ2-3|.|TRBV12-5
TGTGCTAGTGGTTTGCGGGAAGTTACAGATACGCAGTATTTT
CASGLREVTDTQYF
>.|TRBJ1-4|many|TRBV7-6
TGTGCCAGCAGCGCAGGGTTTACTAATGAAAAACTGTTTTTT
CASSAGFTNEKLFF
>.|TRBJ1-5|few|TRBV7-9
TGTGCCAGCGGGTTTGATCAGCCCCAGCATTTT
CASGFDQPQHF
>.|TRBJ2-7|few|TRBV24-1
TGTGCCACCAGTGTAAAAGGTAGATGCTACGAGCAGTACTTC
CATSVKGRCYEQYF
>.|TRBJ2-5|.|TRBV20-1
TGCAGTGCTCTTAGCGGAGTCGCGGAAGAGACCCAGTACTTC
CSALSGVAEETQYF
>.|TRBJ1-4|many|TRBV6-6
TGTGCCAGCACCGGGACATTCCAGGTCGCAACTAATGAAAAACTGTTTTTT
CASTGTFQVATNEKLFF
>.|TRBJ1-2|.|TRBV2
TGTGCCAGCAGCGATGACCACTATGGCTACACCTTC
CASSDDHYGYTF
>.|TRBJ2-1|many|TRBV7-2
TGTGCCAGCAGCTTAAAGGTTCTCTACAATGAGCAGTTCTTC
CASSLKVLYNEQFF
>.|TRBJ1-5|many|TRBV7-8
TGTGCCAGCAGCTTAACGGAAGGGGGGCGACAGCCCCAGCATTTT
CASSLTEGGRQPQHF
>TRBD2|TRBJ2-5|few|TRBV28
TGTGCCAGCAGTAAGCCGGGAGGGAAAGAGACCCAGTACTTC
CASSKPGGKETQYF
>TRBD1|TRBJ1-1|many|TRBV7-2
TGTGCCAGCAGTCCACAGGGGGCGGGGACTGAAGCTTTCTTT
CASSPQGAGTEAFF
>.|TRBJ2-5|few|TRBV28
TGTGCCAGCTCAAGTCCAAACCGGGAGACCCAGTACTTC
CASSSPNRETQYF